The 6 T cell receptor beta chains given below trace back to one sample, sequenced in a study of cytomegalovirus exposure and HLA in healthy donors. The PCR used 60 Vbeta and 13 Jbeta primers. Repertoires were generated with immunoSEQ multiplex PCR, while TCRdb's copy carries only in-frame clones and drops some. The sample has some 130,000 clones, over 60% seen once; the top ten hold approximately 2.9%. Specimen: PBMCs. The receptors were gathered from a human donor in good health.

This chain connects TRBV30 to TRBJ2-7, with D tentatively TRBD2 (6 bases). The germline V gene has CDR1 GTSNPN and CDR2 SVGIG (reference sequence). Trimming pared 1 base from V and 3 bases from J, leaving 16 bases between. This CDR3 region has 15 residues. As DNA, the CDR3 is TGTGCCTGGAGTGGGGGAGGTCAGGTGATCTACGAGCAGTACTTC. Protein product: CAWSGGGQVIYEQYF. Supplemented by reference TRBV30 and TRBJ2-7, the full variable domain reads SQTIHQWPATLVQPVGSPLSLECTVEGTSNPNLYWYRQAAGRGLQLLFYSVGIGQISSEVPQNLSASRPQDRQFILSSKKLLLSDSGFYLCAWSGGGQVIYEQYFGPGTRLTVT.

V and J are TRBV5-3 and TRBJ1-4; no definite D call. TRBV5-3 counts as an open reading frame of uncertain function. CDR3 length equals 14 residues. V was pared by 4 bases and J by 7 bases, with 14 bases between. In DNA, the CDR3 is TGTGCCAGAAGCCTCGTACCCCGCGGTGAAAAACTGTTTTTT. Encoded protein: CARSLVPRGEKLFF.

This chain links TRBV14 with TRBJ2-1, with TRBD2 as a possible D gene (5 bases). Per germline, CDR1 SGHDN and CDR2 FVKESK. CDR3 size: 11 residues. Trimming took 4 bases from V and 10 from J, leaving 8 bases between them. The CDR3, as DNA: TGTGCCAGCAGCCGGACGGGAGAGCAGTTCTTC. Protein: CASSRTGEQFF.

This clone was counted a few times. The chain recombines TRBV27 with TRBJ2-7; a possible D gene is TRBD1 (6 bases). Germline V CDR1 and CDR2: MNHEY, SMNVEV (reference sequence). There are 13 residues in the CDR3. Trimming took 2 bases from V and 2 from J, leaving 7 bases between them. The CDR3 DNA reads TGTGCCAGCAGTTTAACAGGGACCTACGAGCAGTACTTC. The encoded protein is CASSLTGTYEQYF.

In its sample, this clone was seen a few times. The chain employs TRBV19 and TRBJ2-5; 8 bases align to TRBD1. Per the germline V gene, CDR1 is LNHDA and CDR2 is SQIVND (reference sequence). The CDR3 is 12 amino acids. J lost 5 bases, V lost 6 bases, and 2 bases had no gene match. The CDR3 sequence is CASSHRGETQYF. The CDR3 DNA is TGTGCCAGTAGCCACAGGGGGGAGACCCAGTACTTC.

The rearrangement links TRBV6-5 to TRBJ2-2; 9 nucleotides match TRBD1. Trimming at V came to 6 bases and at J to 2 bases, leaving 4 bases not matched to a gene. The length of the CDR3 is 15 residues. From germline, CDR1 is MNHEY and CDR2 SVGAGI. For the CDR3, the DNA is TGTGCCAGCAGCAGACAGGGGGTCAACACCGGGGAGCTGTTTTTT. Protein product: CASSRQGVNTGELFF.